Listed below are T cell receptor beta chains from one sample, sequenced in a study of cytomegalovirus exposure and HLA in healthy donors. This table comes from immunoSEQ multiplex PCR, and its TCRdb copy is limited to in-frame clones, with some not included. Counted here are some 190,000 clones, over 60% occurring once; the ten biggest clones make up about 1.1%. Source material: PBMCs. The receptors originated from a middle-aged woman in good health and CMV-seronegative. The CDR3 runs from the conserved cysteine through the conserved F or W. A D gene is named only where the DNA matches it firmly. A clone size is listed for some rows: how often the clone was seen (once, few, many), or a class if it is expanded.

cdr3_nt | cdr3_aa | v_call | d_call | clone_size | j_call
TGTGCCAGCAAAGGGAGCGGCACTGAAGCTTTCTTT | CASKGSGTEAFF | TRBV6-5 | . | few | TRBJ1-1
TGTGCCAGCAGCTTATACGGGGGACAGGTCAATCAGCCCCAGCATTTT | CASSLYGGQVNQPQHF | TRBV7-2 | TRBD1 | . | TRBJ1-5
TGTGCCAGCAGCTTGGTCCAACTCGAGCAGTTCTTC | CASSLVQLEQFF | TRBV5-6 | . | few | TRBJ2-1
TGTGCCAGCAGCCCCTCGGTGGGAGAGGCAGATACGCAGTATTTT | CASSPSVGEADTQYF | TRBV9 | . | . | TRBJ2-3
TGTGCCAGCAGTGCCTATACGACAACCTACAATGAGCAGTTCTTC | CASSAYTTTYNEQFF | TRBV25-1 | . | . | TRBJ2-1
TGTGCCAGCAGTTTCTCGGACACGAACACTGAAGCTTTCTTT | CASSFSDTNTEAFF | TRBV6-6 | . | . | TRBJ1-1
TGCGCCAGCAGCTTGGGTTCTATGGCGGGAGTGGATACGCAGTATTTT | CASSLGSMAGVDTQYF | TRBV5-1 | TRBD2 | . | TRBJ2-3
TGTGCCAGCAGCGCGGGACAGCAAGAGACCCAGTACTTC | CASSAGQQETQYF | TRBV9 | TRBD1 | . | TRBJ2-5
TGTGCCAGCAGGGACAGGTGGATAAACACTGAAGCTTTCTTT | CASRDRWINTEAFF | TRBV6-5 | TRBD1 | . | TRBJ1-1
TGTGCCTGGACCGGGACTACCCTCTTCAATGAGCAGTTCTTC | CAWTGTTLFNEQFF | TRBV30 | TRBD2 | once | TRBJ2-1
TGCGCCAGCAGCCGAGCACTAGAGACAGATACGCAGTATTTT | CASSRALETDTQYF | TRBV4-3 | . | . | TRBJ2-3
TGTGCCAGCAGCTTGTTCGTGACAGACCCCCCGGCCGGTAATGAAAAACTGTTTTTT | CASSLFVTDPPAGNEKLFF | TRBV5-8 | . | . | TRBJ1-4
TGCAGCGTTGCAGGGGGCGGTGAAGCTTTCTTT | CSVAGGGEAFF | TRBV29-1 | TRBD1 | . | TRBJ1-1
TGTGCCAGCTCCTCGACTAGCGGATACAATGAGCAGTTCTTC | CASSSTSGYNEQFF | TRBV18 | TRBD2 | . | TRBJ2-1
TGTGCCAGCAGTCTAAGTAGCGGGAGAGGTGGTGGGGCCAACGTCCTGACTTTC | CASSLSSGRGGGANVLTF | TRBV28 | TRBD2 | . | TRBJ2-6
TGTGCCAGCACCCAACGGGGGGGATTGAACACTGAAGCTTTCTTT | CASTQRGGLNTEAFF | TRBV6-1 | . | . | TRBJ1-1
TGTGCCAGCTCACCCGGCAGGACGAACACCGGGGAGCTGTTTTTT | CASSPGRTNTGELFF | TRBV18 | . | . | TRBJ2-2
TGTGCCAGCAGTCACCGGGACGGGAGGAATCAGCCCCAGCATTTT | CASSHRDGRNQPQHF | TRBV5-6 | . | . | TRBJ1-5
TGTGCCAGCAGTGAAGCGCTGAGGAGAGGACAGTTAAACTATGGCTACACCTTC | CASSEALRRGQLNYGYTF | TRBV2 | . | . | TRBJ1-2
TGTGCCATCAGTGCCCCGACAGAGAGTTATGGTCGCTACACCTTC | CAISAPTESYGRYTF | TRBV10-3 | . | . | TRBJ1-2
TGTGCCAGCAGCTTGGACTCACGGGACAGGGGGGCTGGCTACACCTTC | CASSLDSRDRGAGYTF | TRBV5-4 | TRBD1 | once | TRBJ1-2
TGTGCCAGCAGCTTGGGGGGGGACTATTACAATGAGCAGTTCTTC | CASSLGGDYYNEQFF | TRBV11-2 | TRBD2 | . | TRBJ2-1
TGTGCCAGCAGCCACGGGGGGGACTCTGGAAACACCATATATTTT | CASSHGGDSGNTIYF | TRBV9 | . | once | TRBJ1-3
TGTGCCAGCCTTCTGGGGAGCGGGACCTACAATGAGCAGTTCTTC | CASLLGSGTYNEQFF | TRBV2 | TRBD2 | . | TRBJ2-1
TGTGCCAGCAGCAATATTCCACTAGCGGGAACGAACACCGGGGAGCTGTTTTTT | CASSNIPLAGTNTGELFF | TRBV5-6 | TRBD2 | . | TRBJ2-2
TGTGCCAGCAGTCCGAGCGGGAGCTCCTACAATGAGCAGTTCTTC | CASSPSGSSYNEQFF | TRBV6-5 | TRBD2 | few | TRBJ2-1
TGTGCCATCAGTGGTGGAGCTGGAAACACCATATATTTT | CAISGGAGNTIYF | TRBV10-3 | . | . | TRBJ1-3
TGCGCCAGCAGTGAAGGGGATAAGAACACTGAAGCTTTCTTT | CASSEGDKNTEAFF | TRBV10-1 | . | . | TRBJ1-1
TGTGCCAGCAGGACTAGCGGGCCCAGAAGCTCCTACAATGAGCAGTTCTTC | CASRTSGPRSSYNEQFF | TRBV2 | TRBD2 | . | TRBJ2-1
TGTGCCAGCAAGGGTTGGAGGGACTCCTACGAGCAGTACTTC | CASKGWRDSYEQYF | TRBV6-5 | . | . | TRBJ2-7
TGCAGCGTTGATAGTCTAGCGGGAGGGCTAAACACCGGGGAGCTGTTTTTT | CSVDSLAGGLNTGELFF | TRBV29-1 | TRBD2 | . | TRBJ2-2
TGTGCCAGCAGCCGATGGGGGGGCGGCACTGAAGCTTTCTTT | CASSRWGGGTEAFF | TRBV5-4 | . | few | TRBJ1-1
TGCGCCAGCAGCTTGCTCGGGACTAGTGGCGATACGCAGTATTTT | CASSLLGTSGDTQYF | TRBV5-1 | TRBD2 | . | TRBJ2-3
TGTGCCAGCTCACCAAACGCGGGGGGGATGACTGAAGCTTTCTTT | CASSPNAGGMTEAFF | TRBV18 | . | few | TRBJ1-1
TGCAGCGTGACTGGGGGAGGGAACACCGGGGAGCTGTTTTTT | CSVTGGGNTGELFF | TRBV29-1 | . | once | TRBJ2-2
TGCGCCAGCAGCCAAGATCCGGCTAACTATGGCTACACCTTC | CASSQDPANYGYTF | TRBV4-3 | . | . | TRBJ1-2
TGTGCCAGCAGCTTAGCGGGCCTAGCGGGAGTGGAGACCCAGTACTTC | CASSLAGLAGVETQYF | TRBV7-2 | TRBD2 | . | TRBJ2-5
TGTGCCAGCAGCTTAGGGGGGGCAGTCACAGATACGCAGTATTTT | CASSLGGAVTDTQYF | TRBV7-3 | . | . | TRBJ2-3
TGCGCCAGCAGTGAGCGGGAGTCCTACAATGAGCAGTTCTTC | CASSERESYNEQFF | TRBV10-2 | . | few | TRBJ2-1
TGTGCCAGCAGCCCGAGCTCTGGAAACACCATATATTTT | CASSPSSGNTIYF | TRBV14 | . | . | TRBJ1-3
TGTGCCAGTAGTCGGCAGGGGGGAAACAATGAGCAGTTCTTC | CASSRQGGNNEQFF | TRBV19 | . | . | TRBJ2-1
TGTTCCAGCAGCCCGGGGACAGGGAATGACTATGGCTACACCTTC | CSSSPGTGNDYGYTF | TRBV7-9 | TRBD1 | . | TRBJ1-2
TGCGCCAGCGTAGACAGGGCCGGGACAGATACGCAGTATTTT | CASVDRAGTDTQYF | TRBV10-1 | TRBD1 | few | TRBJ2-3
TGTGCCAGCTCACCATTTTCCGGGAGACGCGGGACCGCTGAGCAGTTCTTC | CASSPFSGRRGTAEQFF | TRBV18 | . | . | TRBJ2-1
TGCGCCAGCAGCCAAGAAGCCCCACAGGGCAATAGCAATCAGCCCCAGCATTTT | CASSQEAPQGNSNQPQHF | TRBV4-1 | . | . | TRBJ1-5
TGTGCCAGCAGCATCGACAGGGTTGGCAATGAGCAGTTCTTC | CASSIDRVGNEQFF | TRBV7-3 | TRBD1 | . | TRBJ2-1
TGTGCCAGCAGCGTAATGGGACAGTCTTACAATGAGCAGTTCTTC | CASSVMGQSYNEQFF | TRBV9 | TRBD1 | . | TRBJ2-1
TGTGCCAGCCGGACCGGGACAGGGGATTCAGATACGCAGTATTTT | CASRTGTGDSDTQYF | TRBV7-9 | TRBD1 | . | TRBJ2-3
TGTGCCAGCAGCTTGAACAGGGTGAATGGCTACACCTTC | CASSLNRVNGYTF | TRBV11-3 | . | once | TRBJ1-2
TGTGCCAGCAGCTCGAGCGGGCTCAGCACAGATACGCAGTATTTT | CASSSSGLSTDTQYF | TRBV9 | . | . | TRBJ2-3
TGCGCCAGCAGCCAAGATGAGGGACAGGGGGCCGAAAACAATGAAAAGCTGTTTTTT | CASSQDEGQGAENNEKLFF | TRBV4-3 | TRBD1 | . | TRBJ1-4
TGTGCCAGCAGCCTCCTAGCGGGAGGATCCGCGGGCACTCACGAGCAGTACTTC | CASSLLAGGSAGTHEQYF | TRBV9 | TRBD2 | . | TRBJ2-7
TGCGCCAGCAGTTACAACGGGGAGCGCGAGACCCAGTACTTC | CASSYNGERETQYF | TRBV5-1 | . | . | TRBJ2-5
TGTGCCAGCAGTACCCGGACAGGGAGAGGGGAGCTGTTTTTT | CASSTRTGRGELFF | TRBV25-1 | TRBD1 | . | TRBJ2-2
TGCAGCGTTGTAAAGGACCGGCGGGACTGGGGGTCCTACAATGAGCAGTTCTTC | CSVVKDRRDWGSYNEQFF | TRBV29-1 | . | . | TRBJ2-1
TGTGCCAGCAGCGTAGTGCCGGGAGCCGGCAATGAGCAGTTCTTC | CASSVVPGAGNEQFF | TRBV9 | . | . | TRBJ2-1
TGTGCCAGCAGCTCGACAGGGGGTTACGAGCAGTACTTC | CASSSTGGYEQYF | TRBV6-6 | TRBD1 | few | TRBJ2-7